This T cell receptor (beta chain) emerged from a study of blood T cell repertoires in COVID-19. Study-wide background: From the United States, Italy and Spain came samples of acute and convalescent COVID-19.

Assay used: immunoSEQ multiplex PCR; TCRdb lists only in-frame clones, some missing. This sample has a few hundred thousand clones, with roughly 80% found just once. Between the trimmed V and J ends, which lost 0 bases and 7 bases, there was a span of 13 bases. This CDR3 spans 13 amino acids. Germline lookup yields CDR1 GTSNPN and CDR2 SVGIG (reference sequence). The source material was peripheral blood. The rearrangement links TRBV30 to TRBJ2-7; D not certain. The clonotype comes from an elderly man with acute or convalescent COVID-19. This chain's CDR3 is CAWSVTPPTEQYF. The CDR3 DNA reads as TGTGCCTGGAGTGTGACTCCCCCGACTGAGCAGTACTTC.